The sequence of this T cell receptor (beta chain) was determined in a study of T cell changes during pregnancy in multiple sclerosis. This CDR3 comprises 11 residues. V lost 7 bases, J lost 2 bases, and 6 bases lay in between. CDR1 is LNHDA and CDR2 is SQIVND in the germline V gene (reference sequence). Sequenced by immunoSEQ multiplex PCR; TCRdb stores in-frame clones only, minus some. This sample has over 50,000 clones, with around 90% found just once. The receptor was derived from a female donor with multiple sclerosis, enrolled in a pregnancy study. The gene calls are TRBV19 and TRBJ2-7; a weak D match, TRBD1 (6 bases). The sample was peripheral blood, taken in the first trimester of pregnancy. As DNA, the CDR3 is TGTGCCAGTAAGGGGGCCTACGAGCAGTACTTC. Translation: CASKGAYEQYF.